This T cell receptor beta chain was profiled in a study of blood T cell repertoires in COVID-19. For the study at large: The study drew acute and convalescent COVID-19 samples from the United States, Italy and Spain. PBMCs, B-cell-depleted T cells, or T cells provided the cDNA or gDNA that made up the material.

The table lists this clone with many counts. Study processing details: Amplified reference gene primers provided the basis for estimating nucleated cell counts. The assay was immunoSEQ multiplex PCR, and TCRdb's table has in-frame clones only and misses some. V, J and clone size were drawn from that table, and D and trimming were deduced from the DNA. The data contain roughly 340,000 clones, more than 75% of them seen just once; the ten biggest clones take up around 3.5%. The V gene end was trimmed by 3 bases and the J gene end by 6 bases; junction bases not matched to a gene: 19. The V gene's germline CDR1 is SNHLY and CDR2 FYNNEI. This CDR3 contains 19 residues.

V and J are TRBV2 and TRBJ2-3, with TRBD2 matching 9 bases. This clonotype was obtained from a woman aged 18 to 35 who had recovered from COVID-19. The sample taken for sequencing was peripheral blood. The chain's CDR3 is CASSDPRTSARDVGDTQYF. The CDR3 DNA sequence: TGTGCCAGCAGTGATCCTAGGACTAGCGCCCGGGACGTTGGGGATACGCAGTATTTT.